This T cell receptor beta chain comes out of a study of CD8+ T cells in alopecia areata. The germline V gene encodes CDR1 SQVTM and CDR2 ANQGSEA. This CDR3 comprises 15 residues. Germline trimming cut 8 bases from V and 4 bases from J; bases unmatched to any gene: 10. RNA was extracted and reverse transcribed into cDNA as the sequencing template. The method was immunoSEQ multiplex PCR; TCRdb's version includes in-frame clones alone and lacks a portion of them. The sample includes approximately 59,000 clones, about 44% of them seen just once. The starting material was CD8+ T cells sorted from blood, obtained at week 0. V gene TRBV29-1 combines with J gene TRBJ2-5; 13 bases fit TRBD2. The clonotype comes from a human donor with alopecia areata. In nucleotides, the CDR3 is TGCAGCTTCCACGGACTAGCGGGAGAGGGAGAGACCCAGTACTTC. Its protein product is CSFHGLAGEGETQYF.